The 22 T cell receptor beta chains in this list originate from one sample, sequenced in a study of T cells in lung cancer brain metastases. Data came from immunoSEQ multiplex PCR; TCRdb stores just in-frame clones and leaves some out. The top ten hold roughly 3% of the sample, which has 4,400 or so clones, 70% to 90% seen once. The material sequenced was tumor tissue from the primary lung tumor. The receptor set was obtained from a woman aged 50 to 65 with non-small cell lung cancer.

The rearrangement links TRBV4-1 to TRBJ2-5; 10 bases map to TRBD2. The CDR3 spans 17 residues. Germline CDR1 MGHRA, CDR2 YSYEKL. The ends lost 3 bases at V and 5 bases at J; junction bases unmatched: 12. Here the CDR3 reads CASSHPRTSGDRETQYF. In DNA, the CDR3 is TGCGCCAGCAGCCATCCCCGGACTAGCGGAGATAGGGAGACCCAGTACTTC.

The rearrangement uses TRBV11-2 and TRBJ2-2; D is possibly TRBD2 (6 bases). The germline V gene has CDR1 SGHAT and CDR2 FQNNGV. The CDR3 runs 16 residues. Trimming removed 1 base at V and 1 base at J, with 10 bases between. The CDR3 DNA follows: TGTGCCAGCAGCTTAGGCGTTAGCGGGAACACCGGGGAGCTGTTTTTT. This sequence encodes CASSLGVSGNTGELFF. The complete variable domain, with remaining parts taken from reference TRBV11-2 and TRBJ2-2, reads EAGVAQSPRYKIIEKRQSVAFWCNPISGHATLYWYQQILGQGPKLLIQFQNNGVVDDSQLPKDRFSAERLKGVDSTLKIQPAKLEDSAVYLCASSLGVSGNTGELFFGEGSRLTVL.

The rearrangement uses TRBV7-6 and TRBJ2-5; unclear D gene. V lost 1 base and J 7 bases, leaving 13 bases between the germline ends. CDR1 SGHVS and CDR2 FNYEAQ come from the germline V gene. The CDR3 totals 14 residues. CDR3 bases: TGTGCCAGCAGCTTAGGGTCAGTCCCTGGGACCCAGTACTTC. The encoded protein is CASSLGSVPGTQYF.

The sample holds one count of this clone. The V call is TRBV13, the J call TRBJ2-1; TRBD2 aligns across 15 bases. Per the germline V gene, CDR1 is PRHDT and CDR2 is FYEKMQ (reference sequence). V trimming: 5 bases; J trimming: 8 bases; junction bases outside the gene matches: 16. This CDR3 has 19 residues. The DNA for the CDR3 is TGTGCCAGCAGCACTCTCTGGACTAGCGGGAGGGCCGGTTTCTATGAGCAGTTCTTC. Translation gives CASSTLWTSGRAGFYEQFF.

J is TRBJ2-1 and V is TRBV13; no clear D. CDR1 is PRHDT, CDR2 FYEKMQ, per germline (reference sequence). The CDR3 length is 14 residues. Trimming removed 3 bases from V and 1 base from J, with 7 bases in between. CDR3 DNA: TGTGCCAGCAGCTTCGGTCGTTCCTACAATGAGCAGTTCTTC. Protein product: CASSFGRSYNEQFF.

This clone was recorded only once. J is TRBJ2-3 and V is TRBV7-9; 7 bases agree with TRBD2. V lost 1 base, J lost 3 bases, and 7 bases stayed unmatched. The germline V gene encodes CDR1 SEHNR and CDR2 FQNEAQ (reference sequence). This CDR3 spans 16 amino acids. This CDR3 is CASSLGDYQGTDTQYF. The DNA of the CDR3 is TGTGCCAGCAGCTTAGGGGACTACCAAGGTACAGATACGCAGTATTTT.

Concerning this clone itself: A read error may account for a junction end that differs from germline. The gene calls are TRBV6-5 and TRBJ2-2, with TRBD1 identical over 9 bases. Germline V lookup: CDR1 MNHEY, CDR2 SVGAGI. The CDR3 totals 16 residues. CDR3 region: CASSFLLGTGSSELLF. The CDR3 nucleotides are TGTGCCAGCAGTTTCCTTCTCGGGACAGGGTCTTCGGAGCTGCTTTTT.

This chain connects TRBV28 to TRBJ1-2; 7 nucleotides agree with TRBD1. Germline V lookup: CDR1 MDHEN, CDR2 SYDVKM. V gave up 5 bases and J gave up 0 bases; unmatched junction bases: 18. The CDR3 runs 19 residues. CDR3: CASSLIGTELQTSNYGYTF. The CDR3 DNA follows: TGTGCCAGCAGTCTCATCGGGACAGAGCTCCAAACTTCTAACTATGGCTACACCTTC.

V is TRBV7-2 and J is TRBJ1-3; TRBD1 matches 7 bases. This CDR3 region has 15 residues. Germline V lookup: CDR1 SGHTA, CDR2 FQGNSA. V gave up 3 bases and J gave up 2 bases; unmatched junction bases: 4. The CDR3 reads CASSLGQGAGNTIYF. CDR3 nucleotide sequence: TGTGCCAGCAGCTTGGGTCAGGGGGCTGGAAACACCATATATTTT.

Notes on this clone: This sample includes further DNA sequences coding for the same CDR3. The rearrangement uses TRBV18 and TRBJ2-2; D is ambiguous. The CDR3 has 13 amino acids. Trimming removed 1 base from V and 6 bases from J, with 6 bases in between. Germline lookup yields CDR1 KGHSH and CDR2 LQKENI. In DNA, the CDR3 is TGTGCCAGCTCACCACGGGGTTCCGGGGAGCTGTTTTTT. Protein: CASSPRGSGELFF.

The chain has TRBV5-1 and TRBJ2-1; 11 bases agree with TRBD2. Germline CDR1 reads SGHRS; CDR2 reads YFSETQ. CDR3 size: 16 residues. J was trimmed by 9 bases and V by 3 bases; bases with no gene match: 11. The CDR3 spells CASSWPGTSGRSEQFF. CDR3 DNA sequence: TGCGCCAGCAGCTGGCCCGGGACTAGCGGACGATCTGAGCAGTTCTTC.

V and J are TRBV9 and TRBJ2-1; the D is unclear. The CDR3 totals 15 residues. V was shortened by 0 bases and J by 2 bases, with 9 bases between the two germline ends. CDR1 is SGDLS and CDR2 is YYNGEE in the germline V gene. CDR3 region: CASSVDKFTYNEQFF. CDR3 DNA sequence: TGTGCCAGCAGCGTAGATAAGTTCACCTACAATGAGCAGTTCTTC.

The chain links TRBV29-1 to TRBJ1-2; no clear D gene. The CDR3 is 13 amino acids. V lost 4 bases and J 2 bases, leaving 11 bases between the germline ends. Germline loops: CDR1 SQVTM, CDR2 ANQGSEA. CDR3 sequence: CSVVPEQNYGYTF. In nucleotides, the CDR3 is TGCAGCGTTGTCCCTGAACAGAACTATGGCTACACCTTC.

This chain connects TRBV5-6 to TRBJ1-2; the D gene is possibly TRBD1 (5 bases). Germline CDR1 and CDR2: SGHDT and YYEEEE. The CDR3 totals 17 residues. V was shortened by 2 bases and J by 0 bases, with 17 bases between the two germline ends. The CDR3 region is CASSLKLLQVANYGYTF. CDR3 sequence (DNA): TGTGCCAGCAGCTTAAAATTGTTACAGGTCGCTAACTATGGCTACACCTTC. Full variable domain (remainder filled in from reference TRBV5-6 and TRBJ1-2): DAGVTQSPTHLIKTRGQQVTLRCSPKSGHDTVSWYQQALGQGPQFIFQYYEEEERQRGNFPDRFSGHQFPNYSSELNVNALLLGDSALYLCASSLKLLQVANYGYTFGSGTRLTVV.

The chain recombines TRBV19 with TRBJ1-3; TRBD1 matches 9 bases. The trim removed 5 bases at V and 4 bases at J, leaving 3 bases unmatched. The CDR3 covers 14 residues. Per germline, CDR1 LNHDA and CDR2 SQIVND (reference sequence). The CDR3 here is CASSGTGTGNTIYF. The DNA for the CDR3 is TGTGCCAGTAGTGGGACAGGGACGGGAAACACCATATATTTT. Filled out from reference TRBV19 and TRBJ1-3, the complete variable domain reads DGGITQSPKYLFRKEGQNVTLSCEQNLNHDAMYWYRQDPGQGLRLIYYSQIVNDFQKGDIAEGYSVSREKKESFPLTVTSAQKNPTAFYLCASSGTGTGNTIYFGEGSWLTVV.

The V gene is TRBV19, the J gene TRBJ1-5, with a weak D call TRBD1 (5 bases). Germline lookup yields CDR1 LNHDA and CDR2 SQIVND (reference sequence). This CDR3 has 15 residues. V shed 2 bases and J shed 4 bases, with 12 bases lying between them. The CDR3 loop is CASSIKGWGNQPQHF. DNA for the CDR3: TGTGCCAGTAGTATAAAAGGTTGGGGGAATCAGCCCCAGCATTTT.

J is TRBJ2-5 and V is TRBV6-6, with 9 positions matching TRBD1. The CDR3 contains 15 residues. The V gene end was trimmed by 6 bases and the J gene end by 3 bases; junction bases not matched to a gene: 8. The V gene's germline CDR1 is MNHNY and CDR2 SVGAGI (reference sequence). The CDR3 nucleotides are TGTGCCAGCAGCTTCCCCGGGACAGGGAAAGAGACCCAGTACTTC. It translates to CASSFPGTGKETQYF.

The V and J genes are TRBV29-1 and TRBJ1-1; D not resolved. The length of the CDR3 is 13 residues. V dropped 7 bases and J dropped 0 bases, with 12 bases sitting between them. Germline CDR1 reads SQVTM; CDR2 reads ANQGSEA. The CDR3 sequence is CSGGKEVNTEAFF. In DNA form, the CDR3 reads TGCAGCGGGGGAAAGGAGGTGAACACTGAAGCTTTCTTT. Full variable domain (missing parts from reference TRBV29-1 and TRBJ1-1): SAVISQKPSRDICQRGTSLTIQCQVDSQVTMMFWYRQQPGQSLTLIATANQGSEATYESGFVIDKFPISRPNLTFSTLTVSNMSPEDSSIYLCSGGKEVNTEAFFGQGTRLTVV.

This clone was observed a single time. CDR3 region: CASSPDRGVGQFF. DNA for the CDR3: TGTGCCAGCTCCCCGGACAGGGGGGTGGGGCAGTTCTTC. V and J are TRBV18 and TRBJ2-1; 10 nucleotides match TRBD1. Germline CDR1 reads KGHSH; CDR2 reads LQKENI. V dropped 6 bases and J dropped 12; count of bases not matched to a gene: 8. The CDR3 runs to 13 residues.

Here the CDR3 reads CASSVSPREGTGGIDTQYF. The CDR3 nucleotides are TGTGCCAGCAGCGTATCCCCCAGAGAGGGGACGGGAGGAATAGATACGCAGTATTTT. This chain connects TRBV9 to TRBJ2-3, with 7 bases aligning to TRBD2. Germline assignment: CDR1 SGDLS and CDR2 YYNGEE. With V trimmed by 1 base and J by 5 bases, 19 bases remained unmatched. CDR3 size: 19 residues.

The chain recombines TRBV2 with TRBJ2-1; no firm D call. V was trimmed by 0 bases and J by 10 bases, leaving 7 bases between them. Germline loops: CDR1 SNHLY, CDR2 FYNNEI. The CDR3 consists of 12 residues. CDR3 bases: TGTGCCAGCAGTGAAGCGCTGAGAGAGCAGTTCTTC. Amino acids: CASSEALREQFF.

The genes are TRBV6-8 and TRBJ2-7, with D hard to call. The CDR3 totals 13 residues. Germline CDR1 reads MNHGY; CDR2 reads SAAAGT. Deletions cut 2 bases from V and 2 bases from J, with 7 bases between. The CDR3 loop reads CASSYGCTYEQYV. The CDR3 nucleotides are TGTGCCAGCAGTTACGGATGTACCTACGAGCAGTACGTC.